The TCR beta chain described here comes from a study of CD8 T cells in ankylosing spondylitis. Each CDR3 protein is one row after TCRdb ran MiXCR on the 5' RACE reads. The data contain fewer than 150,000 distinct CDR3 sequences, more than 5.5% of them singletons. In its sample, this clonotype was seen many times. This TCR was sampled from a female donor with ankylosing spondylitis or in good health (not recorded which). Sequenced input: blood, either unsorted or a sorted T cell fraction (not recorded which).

CDR3: CASSLVGQAFDAFF. CDR3 in DNA: TGTGCCAGCAGCTTGGTTGGGCAGGCCTTCGACGCTTTCTTT. The chain couples TRBV5-6 to TRBJ1-1; D ambiguous. V lost 0 bases, J lost 11 bases, and 17 bases lay in between. Germline CDR1 is SGHDT and CDR2 is YYEEEE. This CDR3 has 14 amino acids.